The clone carrying this T cell receptor (beta chain) showed up many times. Germline V CDR1 and CDR2: MGHRA, YSYEKL. The CDR3 has 13 residues. The V end was cut by 0 bases, the J end by 8 bases, with 10 bases between. TCRdb independently ran MiXCR on the 5' RACE reads; one entry per CDR3 protein. The sample contains tens of thousands of distinct CDR3 sequences, less than 5.5% of which appear only once. The sample is drawn from a study of neurological immune-mediated disorders. Source material: PBMCs. The sequence was obtained from a man aged 25-45 years with multiple sclerosis. This sequence joins TRBV4-1 and TRBJ1-2; D uncertain. Written as DNA, the CDR3 is TGCGCCAGCAGCCAAGATCTCGGGTCGGGCTACACCTTC. It translates to CASSQDLGSGYTF.